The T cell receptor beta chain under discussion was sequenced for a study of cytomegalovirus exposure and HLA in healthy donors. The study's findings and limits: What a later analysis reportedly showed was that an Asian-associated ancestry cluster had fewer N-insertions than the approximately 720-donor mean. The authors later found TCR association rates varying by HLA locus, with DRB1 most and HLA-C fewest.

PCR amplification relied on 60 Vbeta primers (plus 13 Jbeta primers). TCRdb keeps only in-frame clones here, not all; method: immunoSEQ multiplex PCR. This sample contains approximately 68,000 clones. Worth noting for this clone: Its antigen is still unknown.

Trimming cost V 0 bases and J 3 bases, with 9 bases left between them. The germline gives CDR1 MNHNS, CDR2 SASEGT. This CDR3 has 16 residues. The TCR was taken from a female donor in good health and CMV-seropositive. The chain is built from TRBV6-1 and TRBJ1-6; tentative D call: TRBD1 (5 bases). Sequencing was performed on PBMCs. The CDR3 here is CASSEAAGGYNSPLHF. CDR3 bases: TGTGCCAGCAGTGAAGCGGCGGGGGGCTATAATTCACCCCTCCACTTT.